The entry below gives a single TCR beta chain sequence along with its context. Only in-frame clones appear in the TCRdb table, and some are missing; sequencing was by immunoSEQ multiplex PCR. The table has 80,000 to 100,000 clones, about 87% seen once; the top ten hold less than 1%. Anyone with autoimmune disease history or systemic immunosuppression was excluded. These data belong to a study of OX40 agonist ivuxolimab in advanced cancers. Study in general: Partial responses, seen in three patients, involved one hepatocellular carcinoma and two cutaneous melanomas.

This CDR3 comprises 15 residues. Trimming cost V 1 base and J 5 bases, with 11 bases left between them. Germline V gene lookup returns CDR1 MGHRA and CDR2 YSYEKL. The chain joins TRBV4-1 to TRBJ1-4, with D tentatively TRBD1 (6 bases). The input for sequencing was CD4+ or CD8+ T cells sorted from blood, taken in a trial of the OX40 agonist ivuxolimab. The TCR comes from an adult with an advanced solid tumor such as melanoma, head and neck, liver or kidney cancer. CDR3 residues: CASSQVGQGNEKLFF. The CDR3 nucleotides read TGCGCCAGCAGCCAAGTGGGGCAGGGGAATGAAAAACTGTTTTTT.